The present TCR beta chain was sequenced within a study of OX40 agonist ivuxolimab in advanced cancers. Whole-study context: At doses from 0.01 to 10 mg/kg, patients were given intravenous ivuxolimab every 2 weeks. Of the patients, three showed partial responses, one with hepatocellular carcinoma and two with cutaneous melanoma. Patients assigned to dose escalation were diagnosed with hepatocellular carcinoma, melanoma, renal cell or head and neck cancer. Findings and caveats of the study: There was clonal expansion of CD4+ and CD8+ blood T cells by week 6 at 0.1 to 3.0 mg/kg.

A single count supports this clone. Its antigen is still unknown. The assay was immunoSEQ multiplex PCR, and TCRdb's table has in-frame clones only and misses some. The table records more than 50,000 clones, 85% of them present only once. The CDR3 is 16 amino acids. CDR1 is SGHNT, CDR2 YYREEE, per germline (reference sequence). V shed 1 base and J shed 3 bases, with 16 bases lying between them. The J gene is TRBJ2-5, the V gene TRBV5-4; perhaps TRBD1 as D (6 bases). Sequences were derived from CD4+ or CD8+ T cells sorted from blood, sampled in a trial of the OX40 agonist ivuxolimab. This TCR derives from an adult with an advanced solid tumor such as melanoma, head and neck, liver or kidney cancer. The chain's CDR3 is CASSLPSQGRKETQYF. The CDR3 region has the DNA TGTGCCAGCAGCTTGCCCTCCCAGGGGAGAAAAGAGACCCAGTACTTC.